This entry describes one T cell receptor beta chain. Its binding antigen is unknown. Base qualities are not provided; no much larger clone lies one nucleotide away. The data are from a study of blood T cell repertoires in COVID-19 (dated by TCRdb to 2018 to 2020). The study in broad terms: Samples from collaborators originated in the United States, Italy and Spain and spanned both the acute and convalescent phases of COVID-19. Subjects who had been exposed to COVID-19, were actively infected with it, or had recovered from it provided the deeply sampled blood TCRbeta repertoires that made up the dataset. The repertoires were released in a freely available public database intended as a resource for research on the immune response to SARS-CoV-2. The material from the prospective study consisted of cDNA or gDNA derived from T cells, B-cell-depleted T cells, or PBMCs. The samples were drawn from two sources: the first 160 participants of the ongoing ImmuneRACE study, and 1,254 subjects contributed by 6 global collaborators. A de-identified subject ID, COVID-19 status, age in years and sex were almost always included in the sample metadata. Where available, HLA class I and class II types were taken from metadata supplied by the sample provider and were not determined by assay-based typing.

Enrolling through a virtual design, the prospective study's participants ranged in age from roughly 18 to 89 years and lived across roughly 23 United States geographic areas. To assign participants to cohorts, the prospective study relied on clinical history that participants themselves reported in a screening survey and a study questionnaire. Recovered participants in ImmuneRACE Cohort 3 were defined by two consecutive negative NP/OP PCR tests, clearance by a healthcare professional, or resolution of symptoms. Each participant in the prospective study had whole blood, serum and a nasopharyngeal or oropharyngeal swab collected by mobile phlebotomists. Over a roughly 2-month period, participants in the prospective study had the option of providing additional blood draws and questionnaires. Prospective study blood samples were shipped either frozen or at room temperature before DNA extraction. The paper's findings and limits, for the study overall: The amount of clinical and demographic metadata varied by source and participant and was provided uncurated.

The immunoSEQ Assay, a bias-controlled multiplex PCR, was used to amplify TCRbeta CDR3 regions from genomic DNA. Under the source paper's analysis protocol: Nucleated cell counts per sample were estimated from amplification of reference gene primers within the assay. To quantify the absolute abundance of each unique TCRbeta CDR3 rearrangement, sequence reads were collapsed and filtered. Productive Simpson clonality was computed per sample as the square root of Simpson's diversity index over productive rearrangements. Here the immuneACCESS table is served through TCRdb, limited to in-frame sequences with V and J called. Missing clones are a known gap in these copies; in checked studies unresolved V genes cover under half, and the rest lacks a known reason. The D gene and trimming were derived from the DNA, and the V and J assignments and clone size from that table. In all, the sample holds 200,000 to 300,000 clones, and about 89% of those were seen once. Clones ranked in the top ten supply approximately 4.2% of the sample.

Trimming leaves V shorter by 4 bases and J shorter by 5 bases, with the junction holding 7 bases beyond the gene matches. The germline V gene (reference sequence) provides CDR1 GTSNPN and CDR2 SVGIG. Taken from cysteine to phenylalanine, the CDR3 has 13 residues. Just the 39-base CDR3 DNA is kept, in frame starting at base 1. The source is a woman under 40 who had recovered from COVID-19. Sequencing used PBMCs or T cells enriched from blood (not recorded which). The chain joins TRBV30 to TRBJ1-1; 7 bases in between match TRBD1. The encoded CDR3 is CAWNPTGLTEAFF. At the DNA level, the sequence is TGTGCCTGGAACCCGACAGGGTTAACTGAAGCTTTCTTT.